One TCR beta chain is described in this entry. This record belongs to a study of blood T cell repertoires in COVID-19. Study context: The analysed material was cDNA or gDNA that came from T cells, B-cell-depleted T cells, or PBMCs.

The table came from immunoSEQ multiplex PCR; TCRdb's copy has only in-frame clones and leaves some out. The data show some 50,000 clones, about 83% seen once. The CDR3 contains 15 residues. With 5 bases clipped from V and 9 bases from J, the junction kept 11 bases outside the gene matches. CDR1 SEHNR and CDR2 FQNEAQ come from the germline V gene (reference sequence). This receptor was obtained from a woman of 80 years or more with acute or convalescent COVID-19. Sequenced material: peripheral blood. The chain recombines TRBV7-9 with TRBJ2-1; 9 positions agree with TRBD2. CDR3 DNA sequence: TGTGCCAGCAGCCCTACCGGGACTAGCTTCGGTGAGCAGTTCTTC. Translated: CASSPTGTSFGEQFF.